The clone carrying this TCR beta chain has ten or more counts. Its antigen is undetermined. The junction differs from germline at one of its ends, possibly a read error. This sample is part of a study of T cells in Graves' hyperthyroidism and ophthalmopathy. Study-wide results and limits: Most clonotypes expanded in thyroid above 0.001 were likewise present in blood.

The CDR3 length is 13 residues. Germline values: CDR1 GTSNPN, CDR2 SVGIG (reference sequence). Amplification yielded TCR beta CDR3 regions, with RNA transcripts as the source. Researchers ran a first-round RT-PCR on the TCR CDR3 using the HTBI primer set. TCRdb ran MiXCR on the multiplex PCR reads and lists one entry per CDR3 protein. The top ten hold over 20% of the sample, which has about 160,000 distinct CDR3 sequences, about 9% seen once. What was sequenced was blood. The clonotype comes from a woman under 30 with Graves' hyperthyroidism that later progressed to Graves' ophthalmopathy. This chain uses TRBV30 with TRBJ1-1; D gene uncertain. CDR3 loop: CAWRGTRNAEAFF. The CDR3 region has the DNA TGTGCCTGGAGGGGTACAAGGAACGCTGAAGCTTTCTTT.